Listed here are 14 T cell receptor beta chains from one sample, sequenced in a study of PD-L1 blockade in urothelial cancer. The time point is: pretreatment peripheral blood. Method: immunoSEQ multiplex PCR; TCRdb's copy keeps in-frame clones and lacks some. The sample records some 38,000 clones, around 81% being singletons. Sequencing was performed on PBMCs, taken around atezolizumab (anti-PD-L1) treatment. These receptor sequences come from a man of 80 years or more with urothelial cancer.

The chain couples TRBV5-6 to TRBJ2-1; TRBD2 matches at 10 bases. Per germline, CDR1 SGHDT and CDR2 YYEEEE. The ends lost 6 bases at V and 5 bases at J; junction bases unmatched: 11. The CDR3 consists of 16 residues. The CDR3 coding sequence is TGTGCCAGCAACCCACCGGGACTAGCGCATCACAATGAGCAGTTCTTC. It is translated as CASNPPGLAHHNEQFF.

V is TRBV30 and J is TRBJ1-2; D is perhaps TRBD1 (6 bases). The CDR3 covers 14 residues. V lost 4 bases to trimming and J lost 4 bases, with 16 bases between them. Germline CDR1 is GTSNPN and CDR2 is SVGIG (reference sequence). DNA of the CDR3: TGTGCCTGGACACCGGGACACAAAAGCTATGGCTACACCTTC. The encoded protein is CAWTPGHKSYGYTF.

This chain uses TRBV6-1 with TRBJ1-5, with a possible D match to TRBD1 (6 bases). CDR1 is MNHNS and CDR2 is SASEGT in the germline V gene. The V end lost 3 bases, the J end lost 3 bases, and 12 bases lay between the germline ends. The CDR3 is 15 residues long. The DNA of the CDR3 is TGTGCCAGCAGTGAGGGGGACACTTACAATCAGCCCCAGCATTTT. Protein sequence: CASSEGDTYNQPQHF.

In DNA, the CDR3 is TGTGCCAGCAGCAGGGGGCCCTATGGCTACACCTTC. Amino acids: CASSRGPYGYTF. The V gene is TRBV25-1, the J gene TRBJ1-2, with TRBD1 matching over 8 bases. Germline CDR1 reads MGHDK; CDR2 reads SYGVNS. The CDR3 is 12 amino acids. Trimming took 6 bases from V and 4 from J; bases not matched to a gene: 1.

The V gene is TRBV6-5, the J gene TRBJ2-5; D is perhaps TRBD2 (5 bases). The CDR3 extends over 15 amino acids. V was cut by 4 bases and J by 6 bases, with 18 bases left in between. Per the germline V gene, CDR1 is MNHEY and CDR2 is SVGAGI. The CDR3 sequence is CASSLETGFGKTQYF. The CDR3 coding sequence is TGTGCCAGCAGTTTAGAGACCGGGTTCGGGAAGACCCAGTACTTC.

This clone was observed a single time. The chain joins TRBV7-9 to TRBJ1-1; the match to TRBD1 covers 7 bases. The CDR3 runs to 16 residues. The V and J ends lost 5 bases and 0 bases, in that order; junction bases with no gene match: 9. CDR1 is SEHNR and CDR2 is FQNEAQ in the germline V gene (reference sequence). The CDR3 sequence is CASSERGGSMNTEAFF. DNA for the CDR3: TGTGCCAGCAGCGAGAGAGGGGGCAGCATGAACACTGAAGCTTTCTTT.

The CDR3 DNA reads TGTGCCAGCAGCCCGGGGACTAGCGTAAAAAACATTCAGTACTTC. This sequence encodes CASSPGTSVKNIQYF. The V gene is TRBV5-4, the J gene TRBJ2-4, with 10 positions matching TRBD2. The CDR3 consists of 15 residues. Losses at the gene ends were 4 bases for V and 4 bases for J; bases not matched to a gene: 5. Germline CDR1 reads SGHNT; CDR2 reads YYREEE (reference sequence).

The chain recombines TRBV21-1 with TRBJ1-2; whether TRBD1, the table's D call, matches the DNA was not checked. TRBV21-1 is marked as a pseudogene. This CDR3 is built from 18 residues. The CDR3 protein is CASSKNPPTPGYNNGYTF. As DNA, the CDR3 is TGTGCCAGCAGCAAAAACCCCCCCACCCCAGGGTACAATAATGGCTACACCTTC.

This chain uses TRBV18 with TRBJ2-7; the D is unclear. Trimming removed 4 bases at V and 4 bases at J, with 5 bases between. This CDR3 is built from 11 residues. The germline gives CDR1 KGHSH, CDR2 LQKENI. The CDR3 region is CASSLEYEQYF. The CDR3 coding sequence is TGTGCCAGCTCACTAGAGTACGAGCAGTACTTC.

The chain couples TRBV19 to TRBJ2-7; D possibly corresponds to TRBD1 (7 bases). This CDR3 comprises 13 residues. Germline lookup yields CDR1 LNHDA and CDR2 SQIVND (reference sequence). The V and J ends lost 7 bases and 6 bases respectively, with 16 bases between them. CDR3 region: CASKGRGEGEQYF. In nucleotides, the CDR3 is TGTGCCAGTAAGGGCAGGGGGGAAGGCGAGCAGTACTTC.

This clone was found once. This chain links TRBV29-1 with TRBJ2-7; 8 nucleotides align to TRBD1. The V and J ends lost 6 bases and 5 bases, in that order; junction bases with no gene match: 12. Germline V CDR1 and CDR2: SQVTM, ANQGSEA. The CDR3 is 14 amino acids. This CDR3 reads CSVADRGRGDEQYF. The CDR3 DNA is TGCAGCGTCGCAGACAGGGGCAGGGGAGACGAGCAGTACTTC.

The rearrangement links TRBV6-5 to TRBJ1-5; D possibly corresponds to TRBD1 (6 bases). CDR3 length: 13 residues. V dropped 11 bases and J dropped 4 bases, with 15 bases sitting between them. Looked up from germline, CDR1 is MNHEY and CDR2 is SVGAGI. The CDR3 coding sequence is TGTGCCTCCCAGGGGTATTCGAATCAGCCCCAGCATTTT. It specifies CASQGYSNQPQHF.

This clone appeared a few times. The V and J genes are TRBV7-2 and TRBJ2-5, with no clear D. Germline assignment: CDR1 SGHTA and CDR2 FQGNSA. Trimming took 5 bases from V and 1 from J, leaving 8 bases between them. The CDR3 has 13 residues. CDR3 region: CASSSRVQETQYF. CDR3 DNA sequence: TGTGCCAGCAGCAGCCGGGTCCAAGAGACCCAGTACTTC.

CDR3 nucleotides: TGTGCCAGCATCATTATCGGTGCTAACACCGGGGAGCTGTTTTTT. This sequence encodes CASIIIGANTGELFF. V gene TRBV7-9 combines with J gene TRBJ2-2; no definite D call. Germline V gene data show CDR1 as SEHNR and CDR2 as FQNEAQ (reference sequence). The CDR3 runs 15 residues. V was trimmed by 7 bases and J by 2 bases, leaving 14 bases between them.